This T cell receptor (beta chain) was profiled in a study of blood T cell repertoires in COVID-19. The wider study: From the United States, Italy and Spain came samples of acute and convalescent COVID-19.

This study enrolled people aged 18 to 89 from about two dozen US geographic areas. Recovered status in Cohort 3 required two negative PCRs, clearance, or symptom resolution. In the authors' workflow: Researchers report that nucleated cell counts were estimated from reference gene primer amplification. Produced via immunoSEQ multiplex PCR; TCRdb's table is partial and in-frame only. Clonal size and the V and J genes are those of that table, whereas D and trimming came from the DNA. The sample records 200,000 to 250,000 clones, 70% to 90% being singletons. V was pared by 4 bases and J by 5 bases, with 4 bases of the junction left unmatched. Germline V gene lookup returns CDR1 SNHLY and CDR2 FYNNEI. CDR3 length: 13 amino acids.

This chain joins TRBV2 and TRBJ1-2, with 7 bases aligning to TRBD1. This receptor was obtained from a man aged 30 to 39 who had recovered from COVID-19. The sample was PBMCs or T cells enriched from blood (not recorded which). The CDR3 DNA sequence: TGTGCCAGCAGTGGGGACAGAGAATATGGCTACACCTTC. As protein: CASSGDREYGYTF. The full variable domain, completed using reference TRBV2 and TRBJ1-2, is EPEVTQTPSHQVTQMGQEVILRCVPISNHLYFYWYRQILGQKVEFLVSFYNNEISEKSEIFDDQFSVERPDGSNFTLKIRSTKLEDSAMYFCASSGDREYGYTFGSGTRLTVV.